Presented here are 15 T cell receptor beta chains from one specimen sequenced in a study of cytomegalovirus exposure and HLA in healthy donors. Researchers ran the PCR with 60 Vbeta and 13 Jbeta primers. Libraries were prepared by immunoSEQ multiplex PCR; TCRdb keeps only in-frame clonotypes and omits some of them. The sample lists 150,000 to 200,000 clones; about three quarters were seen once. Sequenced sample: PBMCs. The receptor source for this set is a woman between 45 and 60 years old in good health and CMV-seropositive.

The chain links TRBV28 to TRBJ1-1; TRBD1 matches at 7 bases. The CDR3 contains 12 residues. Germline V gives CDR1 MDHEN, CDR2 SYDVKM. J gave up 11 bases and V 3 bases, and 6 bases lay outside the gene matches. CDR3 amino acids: CASSFPDRAAFF. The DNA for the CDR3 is TGTGCCAGCAGTTTTCCCGACAGGGCCGCTTTCTTT. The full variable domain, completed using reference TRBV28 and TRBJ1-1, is DVKVTQSSRYLVKRTGEKVFLECVQDMDHENMFWYRQDPGLGLRLIYFSYDVKMKEKGDIPEGYSVSREKKERFSLILESASTNQTSMYLCASSFPDRAAFFGQGTRLTVV.

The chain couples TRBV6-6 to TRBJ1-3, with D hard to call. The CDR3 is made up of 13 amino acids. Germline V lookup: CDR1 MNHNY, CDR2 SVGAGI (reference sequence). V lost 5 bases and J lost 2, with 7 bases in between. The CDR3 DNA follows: TGTGCCAGCAGTCTAGGAGCTGGAAACACCATATATTTT. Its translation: CASSLGAGNTIYF.

In DNA form, the CDR3 reads TGTGCCAGCAGCCCCGGTGGACAGGAGATCTATGGCTACACCTTC. It encodes CASSPGGQEIYGYTF. The chain links TRBV6-5 to TRBJ1-2; TRBD1 matches at 7 bases. V was clipped by 6 bases and J by 4 bases; unmatched bases: 11. Germline CDR1 MNHEY, CDR2 SVGAGI. The CDR3 sequence is 15 residues long.

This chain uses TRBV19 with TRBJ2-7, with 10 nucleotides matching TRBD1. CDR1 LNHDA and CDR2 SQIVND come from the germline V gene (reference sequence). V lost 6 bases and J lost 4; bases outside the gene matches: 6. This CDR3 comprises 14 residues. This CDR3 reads CASRKRDRGYEQYF. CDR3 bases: TGTGCCAGTAGGAAGCGGGACAGGGGATACGAGCAGTACTTC.

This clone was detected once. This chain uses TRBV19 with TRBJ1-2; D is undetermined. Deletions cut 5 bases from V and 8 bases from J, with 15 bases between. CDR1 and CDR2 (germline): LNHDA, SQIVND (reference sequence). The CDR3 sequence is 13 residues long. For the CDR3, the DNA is TGTGCCAGTAGTCCCTTTGACTCTGGAGGCTACACCTTC. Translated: CASSPFDSGGYTF.

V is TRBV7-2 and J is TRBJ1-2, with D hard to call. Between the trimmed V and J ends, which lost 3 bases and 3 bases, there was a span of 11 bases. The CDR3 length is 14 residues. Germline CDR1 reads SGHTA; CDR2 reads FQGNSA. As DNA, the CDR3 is TGTGCCAGCAGCTTCGGGGATCGTGACTATGGCTACACCTTC. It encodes CASSFGDRDYGYTF. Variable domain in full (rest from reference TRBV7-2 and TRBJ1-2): GAGVSQSPSNKVTEKGKDVELRCDPISGHTALYWYRQSLGQGLEFLIYFQGNSAPDKSGLPSDRFSAERTGGSVSTLTIQRTQQEDSAVYLCASSFGDRDYGYTFGSGTRLTVV.

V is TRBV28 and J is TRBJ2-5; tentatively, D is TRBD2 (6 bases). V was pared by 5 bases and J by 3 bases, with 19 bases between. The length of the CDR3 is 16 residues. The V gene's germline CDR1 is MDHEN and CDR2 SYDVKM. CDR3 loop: CASSPFRTAGKETQYF. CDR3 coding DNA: TGTGCCAGCAGTCCGTTTAGGACGGCGGGGAAAGAGACCCAGTACTTC.

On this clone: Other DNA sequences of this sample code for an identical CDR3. CDR3 loop: CASSLGRGRYEQYF. The CDR3 DNA follows: TGTGCCAGCAGCTTAGGTAGGGGTCGGTACGAGCAGTACTTC. The gene calls are TRBV7-9 and TRBJ2-7, with D maybe TRBD1 (5 bases). Germline V gene lookup returns CDR1 SEHNR and CDR2 FQNEAQ (reference sequence). Trimming cost V 1 base and J 4 bases, with 11 bases left between them. This CDR3 is 14 amino acids long.

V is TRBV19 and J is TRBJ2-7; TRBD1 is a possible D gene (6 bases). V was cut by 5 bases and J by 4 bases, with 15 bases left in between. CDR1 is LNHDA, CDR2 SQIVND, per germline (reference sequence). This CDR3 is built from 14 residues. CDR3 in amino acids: CASSPPPGVYEQYF. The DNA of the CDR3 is TGTGCCAGTAGTCCGCCACCAGGGGTTTACGAGCAGTACTTC.

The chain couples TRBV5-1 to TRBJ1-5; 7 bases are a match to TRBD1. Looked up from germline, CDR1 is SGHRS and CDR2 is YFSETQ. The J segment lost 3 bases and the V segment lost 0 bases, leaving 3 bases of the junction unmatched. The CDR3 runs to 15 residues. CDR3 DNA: TGCGCCAGCAGCTTGGGGGACAGCTTCAATCAGCCCCAGCATTTT. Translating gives CASSLGDSFNQPQHF.

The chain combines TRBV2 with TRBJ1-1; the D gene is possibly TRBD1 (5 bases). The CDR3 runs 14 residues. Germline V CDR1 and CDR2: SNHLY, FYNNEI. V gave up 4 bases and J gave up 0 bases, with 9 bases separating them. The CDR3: CASSGAGMNTEAFF. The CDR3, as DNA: TGTGCCAGCAGTGGGGCAGGGATGAACACTGAAGCTTTCTTT.

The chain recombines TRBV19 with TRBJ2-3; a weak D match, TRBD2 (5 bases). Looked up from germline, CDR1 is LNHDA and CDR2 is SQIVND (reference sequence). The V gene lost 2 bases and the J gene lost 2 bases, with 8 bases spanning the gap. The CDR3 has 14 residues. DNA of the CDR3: TGTGCCAGTAGTATACAAGCGGTCACAGATACGCAGTATTTT. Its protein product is CASSIQAVTDTQYF.

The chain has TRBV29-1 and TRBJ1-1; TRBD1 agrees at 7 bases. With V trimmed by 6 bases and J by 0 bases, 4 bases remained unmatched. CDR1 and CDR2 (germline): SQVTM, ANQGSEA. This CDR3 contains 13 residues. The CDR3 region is CSVQQGMNTEAFF. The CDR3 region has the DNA TGCAGCGTCCAACAGGGGATGAACACTGAAGCTTTCTTT.

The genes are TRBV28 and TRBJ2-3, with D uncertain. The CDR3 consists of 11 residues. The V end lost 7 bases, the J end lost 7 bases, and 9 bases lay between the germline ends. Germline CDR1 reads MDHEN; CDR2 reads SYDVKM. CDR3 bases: TGTGCCAGCAAGGTCGACTATACGCAGTATTTT. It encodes CASKVDYTQYF.

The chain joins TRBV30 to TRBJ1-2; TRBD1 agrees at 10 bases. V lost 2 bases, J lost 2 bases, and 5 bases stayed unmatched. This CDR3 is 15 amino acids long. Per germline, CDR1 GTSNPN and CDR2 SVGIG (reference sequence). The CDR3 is CAWSTGQGINYGYTF. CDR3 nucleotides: TGTGCCTGGAGTACGGGACAGGGGATCAACTATGGCTACACCTTC. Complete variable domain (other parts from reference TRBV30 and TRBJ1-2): SQTIHQWPATLVQPVGSPLSLECTVEGTSNPNLYWYRQAAGRGLQLLFYSVGIGQISSEVPQNLSASRPQDRQFILSSKKLLLSDSGFYLCAWSTGQGINYGYTFGSGTRLTVV.